What follows describes a single T cell receptor (beta chain). Its cognate antigen is unknown. The sample belongs to a study of T cells after yellow fever vaccination. Turning to the study itself: Preparation of the low-cell-number fractions used SMART-Seq v4 Ultra Low Input. Findings and caveats of the study: The presence of abundant clonotypes contaminating from the bulk population was possible in FACS-sorted repertoires. A large majority of primary-vaccination clones showed up again after the booster (96% CD4, roughly 91% CD8). Clonotypes appearing in both CD4 and CD8 compartments existed, and their share was small.

V shed 3 bases and J shed 3 bases, with 9 bases lying between them. In germline, CDR1 is MNHEY, CDR2 SMNVEV (reference sequence). CDR3 length: 14 amino acids. TCRdb reanalysed the 5' RACE reads using MiXCR and keeps one entry per CDR3 protein. The sample has 620,000 or so distinct CDR3 sequences; 12% are singletons. The material was PBMCs, obtained on the day of the yellow fever booster vaccination. V usage is TRBV27 and J usage is TRBJ1-5; D remains ambiguous. This TCR came from a man younger than 40 who received the YFV17D yellow fever vaccine. CDR3 residues: CASSLLPFNQPQHF. As DNA, the CDR3 is TGTGCCAGCAGTTTGTTACCGTTCAATCAGCCCCAGCATTTT.